The 8 T cell receptor beta chains reported below all come from one sample, sequenced in a study of T-cell memory formation after mild COVID-19 (dated by TCRdb to the early 2020s). Libraries were made using 5' RACE. TCRdb records Illumina NovaSeq 6000 as the sequencer. The public reads were reprocessed in TCRdb via fastp at Q25 and MiXCR, keeping in-frame beta chains. Every CDR3 protein is listed once, alongside the most common genes and DNA of its rows. Here the sample has about 82,000 distinct CDR3 sequences; 13% occur a single time. About 40% of the sample belongs to the ten largest clones. Sequencing used PBMCs or a T cell subset sorted from them (not recorded which). The receptors stem from a man younger than 30 who had mild COVID-19 (a few samples of this study predate the infection). The sample titles of this study are shuffled in the database, so cell type and time point are left out; the donor was told from shared clones.

The chain combines TRBV7-9 with TRBJ2-3, with a tentative D call TRBD1 (6 bases). There are 17 residues in the CDR3. V was cut by 5 bases and J by 2 bases, with 20 bases left in between. Per the germline V gene, CDR1 is SEHNR and CDR2 is FQNEAQ (reference sequence). The CDR3 loop is CASSHNPSDRPTDTQYF. For the CDR3, the DNA is TGTGCCAGCAGCCACAACCCGTCCGACAGGCCCACAGATACGCAGTATTTT.

CDR3 in DNA: TGTGCCAGCAGCTTGAAGGACAACCCCTACGAGCAGTACTTC. Protein sequence: CASSLKDNPYEQYF. This sequence joins TRBV5-8 and TRBJ2-7; a possible D gene is TRBD1 (5 bases). Germline CDR1 and CDR2: SGHTS and YDEGEE. With 1 base removed from V and 2 bases from J, the gap between germline ends came to 10 bases. The CDR3 sequence is 14 residues long.

This clonotype turned up a few times. This chain joins TRBV11-2 and TRBJ2-3; 12 bases align to TRBD2. J was trimmed by 8 bases and V by 6 bases; bases with no gene match: 12. This CDR3 region has 16 residues. CDR1 is SGHAT, CDR2 FQNNGV, per germline. In DNA, the CDR3 is TGTGCCAGCAGATACCCTAGCGGGGGGGAGATCTCTACGCAGTATTTT. Translating it yields CASRYPSGGEISTQYF.

The J gene is TRBJ1-2, the V gene TRBV24-1; D uncertain. The germline V gene encodes CDR1 KGHDR and CDR2 SFDVKD. Trimming pared 4 bases from V and 1 base from J, leaving 6 bases between. This CDR3 contains 13 residues. The CDR3 spells CATSERHNYGYTF. The CDR3 coding sequence is TGTGCCACCAGTGAGCGACATAACTATGGCTACACCTTC.

This clonotype was observed a handful of times. The J gene is TRBJ2-7, the V gene TRBV12-5, with D perhaps TRBD1 (5 bases). Per germline, CDR1 LGHNT and CDR2 FRNRAP. Trimming shortened V by 6 bases and J by 3 bases, and 9 bases separated the two germline ends. The CDR3 runs 12 residues. The CDR3 protein is CASGNDSYEQYV. CDR3 coding DNA: TGTGCTAGTGGCAATGACAGCTACGAGCAGTACGTC.

V and J are TRBV20-1 and TRBJ1-1; TRBD1 might be the D (6 bases). Looked up from germline, CDR1 is DFQATT and CDR2 is SNEGSKA (reference sequence). This CDR3 is built from 13 residues. Trimming took 7 bases from V and 0 from J, leaving 12 bases between them. Here the CDR3 reads CSGKGQLNTEAFF. CDR3 nucleotide sequence: TGCAGTGGGAAAGGACAGCTGAACACTGAAGCTTTCTTT.

The V and J genes are TRBV4-1 and TRBJ1-5; D gene unclear. Trimming took off 1 base at V and 7 bases at J, with 5 bases between the two ends. From germline, CDR1 is MGHRA and CDR2 YSYEKL. This CDR3 contains 12 residues. The CDR3 loop is CASSQVGQPQHF. The CDR3 nucleotides are TGCGCCAGCAGCCAAGTGGGCCAGCCCCAGCATTTT.

This clonotype has only a few counts. This chain connects TRBV9 to TRBJ2-3, with TRBD2 identical over 9 bases. V trimming: 0 bases; J trimming: 6 bases; junction bases outside the gene matches: 8. The CDR3 has 16 residues. The germline CDR1 and CDR2 sequences are SGDLS and YYNGEE. The CDR3 DNA sequence: TGTGCCAGCAGCGTAGAAGGCGGGGGGGCCTTTGATACGCAGTATTTT. Its translation: CASSVEGGGAFDTQYF.